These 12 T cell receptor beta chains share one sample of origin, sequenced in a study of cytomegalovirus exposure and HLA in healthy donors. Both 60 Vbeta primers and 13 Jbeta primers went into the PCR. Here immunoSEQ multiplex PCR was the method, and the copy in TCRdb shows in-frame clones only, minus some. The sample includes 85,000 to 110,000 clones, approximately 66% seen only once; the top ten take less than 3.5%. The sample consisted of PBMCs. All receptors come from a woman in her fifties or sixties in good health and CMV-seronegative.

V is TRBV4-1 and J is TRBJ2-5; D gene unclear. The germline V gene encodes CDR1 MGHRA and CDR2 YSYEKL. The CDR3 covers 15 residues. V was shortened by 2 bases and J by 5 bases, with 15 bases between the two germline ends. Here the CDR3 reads CASSQRLTQTETQYF. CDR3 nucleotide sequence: TGCGCCAGCAGCCAAAGACTCACCCAAACGGAGACCCAGTACTTC.

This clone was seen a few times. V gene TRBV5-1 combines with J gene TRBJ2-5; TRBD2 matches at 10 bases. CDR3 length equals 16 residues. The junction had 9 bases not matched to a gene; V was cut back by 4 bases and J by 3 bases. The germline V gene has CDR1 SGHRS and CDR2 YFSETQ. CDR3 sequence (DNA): TGCGCCAGCAGCGGAAATAGCGGGGGGATCGAAGAGACCCAGTACTTC. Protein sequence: CASSGNSGGIEETQYF.

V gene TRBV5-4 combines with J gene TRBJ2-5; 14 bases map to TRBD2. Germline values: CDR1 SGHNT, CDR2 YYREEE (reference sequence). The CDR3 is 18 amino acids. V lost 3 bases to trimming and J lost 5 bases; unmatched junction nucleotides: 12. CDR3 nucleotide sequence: TGTGCCAGCAGCTCCCGGACTAGCGGGGGGATACCGGTGGAGACCCAGTACTTC. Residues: CASSSRTSGGIPVETQYF.

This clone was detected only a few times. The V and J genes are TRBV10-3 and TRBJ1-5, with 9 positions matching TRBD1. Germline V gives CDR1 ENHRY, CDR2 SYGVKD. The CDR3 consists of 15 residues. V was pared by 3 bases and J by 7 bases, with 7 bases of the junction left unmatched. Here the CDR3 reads CAISDLWTGDQPQHF. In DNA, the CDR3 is TGTGCCATCAGTGATCTATGGACAGGGGACCAGCCCCAGCATTTT.

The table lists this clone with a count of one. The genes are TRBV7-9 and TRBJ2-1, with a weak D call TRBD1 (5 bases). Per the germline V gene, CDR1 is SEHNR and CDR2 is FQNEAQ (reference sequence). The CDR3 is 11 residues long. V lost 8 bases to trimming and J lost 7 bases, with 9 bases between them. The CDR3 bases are TGTGCCAGCCGACAGAATAATGAGCAGTTCTTC. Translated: CASRQNNEQFF.

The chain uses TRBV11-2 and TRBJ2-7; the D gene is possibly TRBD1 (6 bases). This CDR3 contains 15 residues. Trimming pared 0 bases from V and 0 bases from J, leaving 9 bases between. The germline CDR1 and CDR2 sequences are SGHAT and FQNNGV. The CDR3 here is CASSLDWGPSYEQYF. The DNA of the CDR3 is TGTGCCAGCAGCTTAGATTGGGGGCCCTCCTACGAGCAGTACTTC.

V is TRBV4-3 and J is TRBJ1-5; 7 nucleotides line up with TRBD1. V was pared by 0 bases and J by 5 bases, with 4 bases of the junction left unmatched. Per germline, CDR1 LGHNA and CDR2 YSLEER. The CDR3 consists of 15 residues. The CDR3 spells CASSQDDRAYQPQHF. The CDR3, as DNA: TGCGCCAGCAGCCAAGATGACAGGGCATATCAGCCCCAGCATTTT.

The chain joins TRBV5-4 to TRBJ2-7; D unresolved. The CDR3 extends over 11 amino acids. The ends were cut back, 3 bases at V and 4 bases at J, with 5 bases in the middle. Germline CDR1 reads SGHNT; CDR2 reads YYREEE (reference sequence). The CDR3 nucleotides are TGTGCCAGCAGCTATGCGTACGAGCAGTACTTC. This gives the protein CASSYAYEQYF.

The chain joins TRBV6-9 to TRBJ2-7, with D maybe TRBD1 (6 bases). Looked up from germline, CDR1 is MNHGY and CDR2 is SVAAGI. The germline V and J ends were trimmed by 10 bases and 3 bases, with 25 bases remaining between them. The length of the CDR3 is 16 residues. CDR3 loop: CATVAGQGLEFYEQYF. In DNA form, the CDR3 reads TGTGCCACCGTCGCCGGTCAGGGGCTAGAGTTCTACGAGCAGTACTTC.

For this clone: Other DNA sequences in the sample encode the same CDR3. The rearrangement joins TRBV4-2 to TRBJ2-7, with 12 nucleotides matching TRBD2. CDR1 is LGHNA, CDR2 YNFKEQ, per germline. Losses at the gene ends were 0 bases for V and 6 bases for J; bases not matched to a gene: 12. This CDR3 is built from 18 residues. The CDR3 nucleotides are TGTGCCAGCAGCCAAGATTTCCGGGGACTAGCGGGTGTAGCCGAGCAGTACTTC. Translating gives CASSQDFRGLAGVAEQYF.

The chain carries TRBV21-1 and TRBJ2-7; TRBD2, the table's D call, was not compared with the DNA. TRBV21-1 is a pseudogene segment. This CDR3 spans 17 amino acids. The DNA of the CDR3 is TGTGCCAGCAGCCGACCGGGACTAGCGGGAGGTACCTACGAGCAGTACTTC. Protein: CASSRPGLAGGTYEQYF.

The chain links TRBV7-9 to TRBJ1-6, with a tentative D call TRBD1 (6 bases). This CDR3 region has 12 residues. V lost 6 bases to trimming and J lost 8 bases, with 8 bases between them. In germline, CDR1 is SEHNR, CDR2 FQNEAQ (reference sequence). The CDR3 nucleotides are TGTGCCAGCAGTTACAGGGATTCACCCCTCCACTTT. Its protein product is CASSYRDSPLHF.